Reported below is one TCR beta chain. Its recognized antigen is unknown. Base quality data are lacking; no much larger clone is found one base away. The library was prepared using the immunoSEQ multiplex PCR assay. The multiplex PCR relied on a mix of 60 forward primers for TCR Vbeta segments and 13 reverse primers for TCR Jbeta segments. A multiplex PCR assay on genomic DNA amplified the CDR3 region of rearranged TCR beta genes. Amplified TCR beta libraries were sequenced as 87-base-pair reads on the Illumina HiSeq System. The authors processed their data as follows. Across the 670 or so repertoires, a later analysis counted 78 million or so unique TCR beta chains, 9.5 million to 13 million of which were shared by at least two donors. Raw reads were error-corrected and collapsed into unique sequences with a nearest-neighbor algorithm that merged closely related sequences to remove PCR and sequencing errors. To assign V, D and J gene segments, CDR3 sequences were aligned to IMGT reference sequences. For a sequence to be retained, a match of at least six nucleotides was required to both a V gene segment and a J gene segment. A rearrangement was called productive if the CDR3 had no stop codons and remained in frame with V and J, and every other rearrangement was called non-productive. CDR3 was defined by IMGT convention, running from the second conserved V-encoded cysteine to the conserved J-encoded phenylalanine. In an earlier analysis of 500 to 650 of the donors, sequences lacking an unambiguous match to a single V gene segment were excluded. In an earlier analysis of approximately 590 of the donors, a V segment was called functional when productive rearrangements were above 56.7%, and segregating when the standard deviation between donors exceeded 5%. A statistical classification framework was developed to diagnose cytomegalovirus status using the catalog of TCR beta chain sequences. In a later analysis, TCR nucleotide sequences were compared against IMGT/GENE-DB human TR gene sequences so that V and J genes could be assigned. The TCRdist pipeline was used in a later analysis to assign CDR3 sequences and most-parsimonious VDJ recombination scenarios. A later analysis defined each TCR beta chain by its CDR3 amino acid sequence plus V-gene family, and excluded reads lacking a unique V-gene family. In a later analysis, 450 to 600 highly shared, low-generation-probability nucleotide sequences were removed to address suspected cross-contamination and a sequencing artifact. In a later analysis, a clonal expansion index for each public chain was calculated from normalized within-repertoire ranks of inferred template counts. A later analysis computed generation probabilities with a VDJ recombination model fitted to out-of-frame rearrangements, and checked the results against IGoR. A later analysis scored TCR-TCR, TCR-HLA and TCR-CMV co-occurrence with hypergeometric tests, applying a repertoire-size bias correction to TCR pairs. A later analysis estimated false discovery rates by permuting HLA or CMV assignments 20 times. In a later analysis, co-occurring TCRs were grouped using DBSCAN, and TCRdist sequence similarity was added for clustering within HLA-allele-positive subsets. For co-occurrence clustering, repertoires with fewer than 30,000 or more than 120,000 public chains were excluded, along with roughly five repertoires with anomalous nucleotide sharing. Imported from immuneACCESS, the table was reduced by TCRdb to in-frame sequences with V and J called. These copies leave out some clones; in studies compared against another copy, an unresolved V gene accounts for under half, and the cause of the remainder is not known. The DNA gave D and trimming, while V, J and clone size come from that table. The sample table contains some 190,000 clones; only one count was recorded for 75% to 80% of them. The ten largest account for roughly 3% of the sample.

These data are taken from a study of cytomegalovirus exposure and HLA in healthy donors listed by TCRdb under 2017. For context, the study as a whole: In an earlier analysis of approximately 640 of the donors, 250 to 300 Gb of sequence data and some 100 million unique TCR beta sequences from roughly 180 million T cells were reported. Approximately 300 gigabases of sequencing data and 75 million to 85 million unique TCR sequences made up an early release that covered several hundred HLA-typed donors. Of the roughly 400 genotyped donors, 65% to 90% fell in the genetic ancestry cluster associated with self-reported Caucasian donors. The study was designed to test whether signatures of past pathogen exposure could be identified by cataloging public T cell receptors. The study profiled the T cell repertoires of hundreds of subjects by immunosequencing and related them to cytomegalovirus serostatus. Along with the roughly 610-subject first cohort, a separate validation cohort of roughly 110 different subjects was used. The study combined high-throughput TCR immunosequencing, statistical association of individual TCRs with disease status, and machine learning to predict cytomegalovirus infection status. In a later analysis, previously published TCR beta repertoires from 550 to 750 donors were re-analyzed and high-resolution HLA genotyping was added so that TCR occurrence patterns could be studied. The later analysis used no new phenotypic data to find candidate immune exposures, relying instead on TCR beta sequences and their occurrence across donors. To decide whether each TCR beta V gene segment behaved as functional or pseudogenic, an earlier analysis of some 600 of the donors relied on high-throughput TCR beta sequencing. Donor age, sex, ethnicity and CMV serostatus were collected together with the repertoire data. A later genetic analysis used genome-wide SNP genotypes for about 60% of the roughly 700 donors, treating that subset as a discovery cohort. Every repertoire in the discovery cohort had been generated on one and the same sequencing platform. HLA typing covered class I and class II loci at four-digit resolution. Typing coverage differed by locus: A, B, C, DRB1 and DQB1 were typed in about 629-630 donors, DQA1 in about 500, DPA1 in some 600, and DPB1 in 400 to 480. Roughly 5 DR-DQ haplotypes were treated as single units for association and clustering because of strong linkage in the cohort. Across roughly 420 genotyped donors of the cohort, an average of roughly 250,000 unique TCR beta nucleotide sequences per donor were sequenced, and 15% to 20% of those sequences were non-productive. Broader findings and caveats from the paper: The presence/absence analyses assumed that sequencing depth was roughly uniform across donors, and that assumption may not be true. A few of the identified cytomegalovirus-associated TCR beta chains were confirmed in vitro to be specific for cytomegalovirus antigens. The study gave a list of 150 to 200 TCR beta chains associated with cytomegalovirus. HLA typing was unavailable for some donors at each locus, so association tests used only the typed subset. Because the 87-base-pair reads could not distinguish some IMGT-functional V segments, including TRBV6-2 and TRBV6-3, those segments were excluded. A later genetic analysis reported fewer N-insertions in productive TCRs among donors in an Asian-associated ancestry cluster than the roughly 620-donor mean. An association between a missense DCLRE1C variant and V-gene and J-gene trimming of TCR beta chains was found in a later genetic analysis and replicated in an independent cohort. A cluster of highly shared sequence variants was judged likely to be a technical artifact of the sequencing pipeline. According to the authors, the approach could potentially be generalized to other disease states and immunological phenotypes. According to a later analysis, TCR association rates differed among HLA loci, with DRB1 alleles showing the most associated TCRs and HLA-C alleles showing the fewest. In both the original and validation cohorts, the classifier was reported to diagnose cytomegalovirus status with high specificity and sensitivity. Most CMV-associated TCR beta chains appeared to be HLA-restricted in a later analysis, and the HLA associations seemed to be driven largely by CMV exposure. Correlated functional status among segregating V segments might be attributable to linkage disequilibrium, but an unknown experimental factor could not be ruled out. In a later analysis, around 17,000 TCR beta sequences were associated with specific HLA alleles at a false discovery rate of 0.05. Compared with equally common non-associated chains, HLA-associated TCR beta chains in a later analysis were more clonally expanded and had lower generation probabilities. A further reported finding was that TCR beta sequences accurately predicted the HLA-A and HLA-B alleles for most subjects in the first cohort. Strong co-occurrence of HLA alleles, especially DR and DQ, made assigning TCR associations to individual alleles difficult. For the cohort, immune exposure information was limited to CMV serostatus. Fewer than 20 rarely observed V segments, including chromosome 9 orphons, were excluded from the earlier analysis of 550 to 700 of the donors because counts were too low. While some public TCRs were present in many individuals, most TCR sequences turned up only very rarely across donors. An earlier analysis of approximately 530 of the donors showed that most TCR beta V segments appeared in productive rearrangements either about 87% or about 30% of the time, which broadly matched IMGT annotations. According to a later analysis, parvovirus B19, influenza, CMV and Epstein-Barr virus appeared linked to several top co-occurrence clusters. The cohort was sequenced for TCR beta chains only, and without alpha or paired-chain data the features that could be detected were limited.

In total, approximately 610 healthy bone marrow donors made up the cohort. At the time of sampling, all cohort members were nominally healthy, though unrecorded immune exposures were likely present. The donor tested CMV seronegative and was one of the 352 seronegative cohort members. Each donor provided a peripheral blood sample, and peripheral blood mononuclear cells were used for TCR beta sequencing. The Qiagen DNeasy Blood Extraction Kit was used to extract genomic DNA from the blood cell samples. In the germline V gene, CDR1 corresponds to SNHLY and CDR2 to FYNNEI. The CDR3 runs 13 residues from the cysteine to the phenylalanine. Of the read, only the CDR3 DNA is kept; its 39 bases are in frame from base 1.

This sequence was found in a female donor in good health and CMV-seronegative. The sequenced sample was PBMCs. Recombination linked TRBV2 to TRBJ2-5, and TRBD1 may be the D gene, going by 6 matching bases. TRBJ2-7 explains the end of the DNA better; the J call may be wrong. The CDR3 reads CASLDRPLDEQYF. The sequenced DNA is TGTGCCAGCCTAGACAGGCCCTTGGACGAGCAGTACTTC.